The clone carrying this T cell receptor beta chain was detected many times. The data originate from a study of T cells in Graves' hyperthyroidism and ophthalmopathy. CDR1 GTSNPN and CDR2 SVGIG come from the germline V gene (reference sequence). CDR3 length: 13 residues. V gave up 7 bases and J gave up 6 bases, with 16 bases separating them. The TCR beta CDR3 regions underwent amplification using RNA transcripts as the source. First-round RT-PCR targeting the TCR CDR3 was performed with the HTBI primer set. TCRdb itself ran the multiplex PCR reads through MiXCR, one entry per CDR3 protein. The repertoire holds 300,000 to 500,000 distinct CDR3 sequences, with around 14% as singletons. Over 18 months, lack of ophthalmopathy progression marked Graves' hyperthyroidism as stable.

The specimen sequenced was blood. This sequence joins TRBV30 and TRBJ1-5; maybe TRBD1 (5 bases). The clonotype was recovered from a woman under 40 with Graves' hyperthyroidism. CDR3 sequence (DNA): TGTGCCTCCCAAGGGGAGGTTGGTCAGCCCCAGCATTTT. Translating gives CASQGEVGQPQHF.